This T cell receptor beta chain derives from a study of T-cell reconstitution after alpha-beta-depleted transplantation in children. Library preparation (for TCRbeta) was performed with unique molecular identifiers. TCRdb processed the PCR reads anew with MiXCR; each CDR3 protein has one entry. The repertoire consists of 150,000 to 200,000 distinct CDR3 sequences, with about 6% occurring once and the leading ten covering about 4.3%. The CDR3 runs 16 residues. J was trimmed by 0 bases and V by 3 bases; bases with no gene match: 3. Germline V lookup: CDR1 SGDLS, CDR2 YYNGEE. Notes on the study in general: Alpha-beta T cells present about two months after transplant were reported to originate from several hundred expanded graft clones. One year after transplant, T-cell counts and diversity came mostly from newly produced T cells. The origin of high day-60 TCRbeta diversity in some patients lay in surviving recipient T cells and thymic progenitors.

This clonotype was picked up many times. The antigen is undetermined. This chain connects TRBV9 to TRBJ2-1; 10 bases align to TRBD2. This material consisted of PBMCs, taken before TCRalphabeta/CD19-depleted stem cell transplant. The receptor was derived from a girl in the first two years of life with combined immunodeficiency, due to receive a stem cell transplant. DNA of the CDR3: TGTGCCAGCAGCGCGTCTAGCGGGAGCTCCTACAATGAGCAGTTCTTC. This codes for CASSASSGSSYNEQFF. The complete variable domain, with remaining parts taken from reference TRBV9 and TRBJ2-1, reads DSGVTQTPKHLITATGQRVTLRCSPRSGDLSVYWYQQSLDQGLQFLIQYYNGEERAKGNILERFSAQQFPDLHSELNLSSLELGDSALYFCASSASSGSSYNEQFFGPGTRLTVL.